Shown below are 15 T cell receptor beta chains from a single sample sequenced in a study of blood T cell repertoires in COVID-19. Only in-frame clones appear in the TCRdb table, and some are missing; sequencing was by immunoSEQ multiplex PCR. The sample contains 300,000 to 350,000 clones, roughly 90% of which appear only once. Sequencing used peripheral blood. Receptor source: a woman aged 25 to 39 with COVID-19, enrolled during active disease.

The V call is TRBV7-8, the J call TRBJ2-7; D is perhaps TRBD2 (6 bases). CDR1 is SGHVS, CDR2 FQNEAQ, per germline. The CDR3 totals 14 residues. V lost 4 bases and J lost 0, with 10 bases in between. This chain's CDR3 is CASSSAGSSYEQYF. The CDR3 bases are TGTGCCAGCAGCTCCGCGGGAAGCTCCTACGAGCAGTACTTC.

The chain employs TRBV20-1 and TRBJ2-1, with D perhaps matching TRBD1 (5 bases). In germline, CDR1 is DFQATT, CDR2 SNEGSKA (reference sequence). The CDR3 is 11 residues long. V lost 0 bases to trimming and J lost 12 bases, with 9 bases between them. Here the CDR3 reads CSARDDSRQFF. The CDR3 region has the DNA TGCAGTGCTAGAGACGACAGTAGGCAGTTCTTC.

This chain links TRBV6-5 with TRBJ2-3; D is perhaps TRBD2 (6 bases). CDR3 size: 14 residues. Germline CDR1 and CDR2: MNHEY and SVGAGI. Trimming removed 7 bases from V and 6 bases from J, with 17 bases in between. The CDR3 loop reads CASNLGLGGDTQYF. For the CDR3, the DNA is TGTGCCAGCAACTTGGGCCTTGGAGGGGATACGCAGTATTTT.

This chain connects TRBV27 to TRBJ1-1; tentatively, D is TRBD1 (6 bases). Looked up from germline, CDR1 is MNHEY and CDR2 is SMNVEV (reference sequence). The V gene lost 4 bases and the J gene lost 6 bases, with 15 bases spanning the gap. The CDR3 is 14 residues long. In nucleotides, the CDR3 is TGTGCCAGCAGTTGGCAGGCAGGGGAACCTGAAGCTTTCTTT. Amino acids: CASSWQAGEPEAFF.

J is TRBJ2-7 and V is TRBV28; 8 bases map to TRBD1. Trimming removed 6 bases from V and 2 bases from J; junction bases left unmatched: 6. Germline lookup yields CDR1 MDHEN and CDR2 SYDVKM. The CDR3 covers 14 residues. CDR3 DNA: TGTGCCAGCAGGTCTGACAGGGGACCCTACGAGCAGTACTTC. It yields the protein CASRSDRGPYEQYF.

There are a few counts of this clone. The chain couples TRBV12-3 or TRBV12-4 to TRBJ1-3; D is uncertain. The CDR3 contains 13 residues. Trimming left V 10 bases short and J 0 bases short, with 10 bases between. The CDR3: CATQSNSGNTIYF. The CDR3 DNA reads as TGTGCCACCCAGTCCAACTCTGGAAACACCATATATTTT.

The sample holds one count of this clone. J is TRBJ2-1 and V is TRBV5-1, with D maybe TRBD2 (5 bases). This CDR3 region has 13 residues. V shed 4 bases and J shed 8 bases, with 13 bases lying between them. Germline V gene data show CDR1 as SGHRS and CDR2 as YFSETQ. Here the CDR3 DNA reads TGCGCCAGCAGCCCGTCCGGGGTAGATGAGCAGTTCTTC. Its protein product is CASSPSGVDEQFF. Combining the CDR3 with reference TRBV5-1 and TRBJ2-1 gives the whole variable domain KAGVTQTPRYLIKTRGQQVTLSCSPISGHRSVSWYQQTPGQGLQFLFEYFSETQRNKGNFPGRFSGRQFSNSRSEMNVSTLELGDSALYLCASSPSGVDEQFFGPGTRLTVL.

The gene calls are TRBV19 and TRBJ2-1, with D possibly matching TRBD2 (7 bases). In germline, CDR1 is LNHDA, CDR2 SQIVND (reference sequence). This CDR3 has 16 residues. Trimming stripped 6 bases from V and 0 bases from J, with 15 bases between. This CDR3 is CASSWGGLASYNEQFF. The CDR3 DNA sequence: TGTGCCAGTAGCTGGGGGGGCCTAGCCTCCTACAATGAGCAGTTCTTC.

The gene calls are TRBV19 and TRBJ2-3, with 8 bases that match TRBD2. V lost 6 bases and J lost 1; bases outside the gene matches: 3. The CDR3 consists of 14 residues. From germline, CDR1 is LNHDA and CDR2 SQIVND (reference sequence). The CDR3 reads CASRPAGGTDTQYF. CDR3 nucleotide sequence: TGTGCCAGTAGACCAGCGGGGGGCACAGATACGCAGTATTTT. Looking up the rest from reference TRBV19 and TRBJ2-3 gives the full variable domain: DGGITQSPKYLFRKEGQNVTLSCEQNLNHDAMYWYRQDPGQGLRLIYYSQIVNDFQKGDIAEGYSVSREKKESFPLTVTSAQKNPTAFYLCASRPAGGTDTQYFGPGTRLTVL.

J is TRBJ1-4 and V is TRBV5-6; 9 nucleotides line up with TRBD1. The germline V gene has CDR1 SGHDT and CDR2 YYEEEE. V dropped 3 bases and J dropped 3; count of bases not matched to a gene: 3. The CDR3 consists of 15 residues. The CDR3: CASSYTGGPNEKLFF. The CDR3 DNA follows: TGTGCCAGCAGCTATACAGGGGGCCCTAATGAAAAACTGTTTTTT.

The rearrangement uses TRBV28 and TRBJ2-3, with 12 bases aligning to TRBD2. V lost 7 bases and J lost 0; bases outside the gene matches: 8. The V gene's germline CDR1 is MDHEN and CDR2 SYDVKM. The length of the CDR3 is 17 residues. CDR3 residues: CASNLAGLAGSTDTQYF. The CDR3 nucleotides are TGTGCCAGCAACCTAGCGGGACTAGCGGGTAGCACAGATACGCAGTATTTT.

This clone was counted a single time. CDR3 amino acids: CASGRAPRGGTDTQYF. CDR3 DNA sequence: TGTGCCAGCGGTCGAGCACCTCGGGGGGGCACAGATACGCAGTATTTT. V gene TRBV6-6 combines with J gene TRBJ2-3; 7 bases fit TRBD2. CDR3 size: 16 residues. V shed 8 bases and J 1 base; nucleotides not matched to a gene: 12. Germline CDR1 MNHNY, CDR2 SVGAGI (reference sequence).

The rearrangement joins TRBV3-1 (or the pseudogene TRBV3-2) to TRBJ2-7; 10 bases are a match to TRBD2. Germline CDR1 is LGHDT and CDR2 is YNNKEL (reference sequence). CDR3 length equals 17 residues. Losses at the gene ends were 1 base for V and 4 bases for J; bases not matched to a gene: 10. The CDR3 sequence is CASSQAYQLAGEYEQYF. CDR3 DNA: TGTGCCAGCAGCCAAGCCTATCAGCTAGCGGGAGAGTACGAGCAGTACTTC.

The J gene is TRBJ2-1, the V gene TRBV28; D might be TRBD2 (6 bases). Trimming cost V 8 bases and J 1 base, with 12 bases left between them. CDR3 length: 14 residues. CDR1 MDHEN and CDR2 SYDVKM come from the germline V gene. The CDR3 DNA reads as TGTGCCAGCCGGGGTAGCGGTTCCTACAATGAGCAGTTCTTC. It codes for CASRGSGSYNEQFF.

This rearrangement joins TRBV28 to TRBJ1-1; 7 bases fit TRBD1. V gave up 11 bases and J gave up 8 bases; unmatched junction bases: 8. Germline loops: CDR1 MDHEN, CDR2 SYDVKM. The CDR3 runs 11 residues. DNA for the CDR3: TGTGCCCTTCGACAGGGCAAGGAAGCTTTCTTT. Translation: CALRQGKEAFF.